These T cell receptor beta chains were read from a single sample in a study of patients and donors after allogeneic stem cell transplantation. From the RT-PCR reads, TCRdb called clonotypes with MiXCR, one entry per CDR3 protein. The sample lists roughly 940,000 distinct CDR3 sequences, about 20% occurring once. The sample taken for sequencing was blood, either unsorted or a sorted T cell fraction (not recorded which). All receptors come from a human donor who was either an allogeneic HSCT recipient or a stem cell or donor lymphocyte infusion donor (not recorded which). It is not recorded whose cells these are; they may come from a transplant donor. Each CDR3 is given with its conserved first and last residue. D genes are given only for firm matches. Only some rows state a clone size, as once, few, many or a class for expanded clones.

>TRBJ2-3|NA|TRBD2|TRBV9
TGTGCCAGCAGCCCTACTAGCGGGACGATCACAGATACGCAGTATTTT
CASSPTSGTITDTQYF
>TRBJ2-3|NA|TRBD2|TRBV4-1
TGCGCCAGCAGCGTACTAGCGGGAGGGCTGGCAGATACGCAGTATTTT
CASSVLAGGLADTQYF
>TRBJ2-3|many|NA|TRBV5-1
TGCGCCAGCGGAGGGAGCACAGATACGCAGTATTTT
CASGGSTDTQYF
>TRBJ2-3|few|TRBD1|TRBV20-1
TGCAGTCGACAAGACAGGGCCACAGATACGCAGTATTTT
CSRQDRATDTQYF
>TRBJ2-3|NA|NA|TRBV19
TGTGCCAGTAGCCCTTACGGAGGGCAGGGTGCAGATACGCAGTATTTT
CASSPYGGQGADTQYF
>TRBJ2-7|few|NA|TRBV12-3/TRBV12-4
TGTGCCAGCAGTCCCGGACCCCCAAAGCTGGAGCAGTACTTC
CASSPGPPKLEQYF
>TRBJ1-5|few|NA|TRBV4-3
TGCGCCAGCAGCCAGCTACGGGGGCAAGGGCCCCAGCATTTT
CASSQLRGQGPQHF
>TRBJ2-7|NA|NA|TRBV7-2
TGTGCCAGCAGCTTACTTGTAACTAGTACCCACGAGCAGTACTTC
CASSLLVTSTHEQYF
>TRBJ2-3|few|NA|TRBV4-3
TGCGCCAGCAGCCAAGGGGGGAAAGCTAGCACAGATACGCAGTATTTT
CASSQGGKASTDTQYF
>TRBJ2-5|NA|NA|TRBV11-2
TGTGCCAGCAGCCTCACCGCGAGGTCTCAAGAGACCCAGTACTTC
CASSLTARSQETQYF
>TRBJ2-7|few|TRBD2|TRBV10-3
TGTGCCATCAGTGGCACTAGCGTTTCCTACGAGCAGTACTTC
CAISGTSVSYEQYF
>TRBJ2-7|few|NA|TRBV20-1
TGCAGTGCTAGAGTTCTAGGGTCAGTAAACTACGAGCAGTACTTC
CSARVLGSVNYEQYF
>TRBJ1-1|NA|TRBD1|TRBV3-1
TGTGCCAGCAGCCAGACAGGGACGGCGTACACTGAAGCTTTCTTT
CASSQTGTAYTEAFF
>TRBJ2-7|NA|NA|TRBV6-1
TGTGCCAGCAGTGAAGACGGCAGCACCTACGAGCAGTACTTC
CASSEDGSTYEQYF
>TRBJ1-1|few|NA|TRBV18
TGTGCCAGCTCGCTCAAGGGTGTCGCCACTGAAGCTTTCTTT
CASSLKGVATEAFF
>TRBJ2-2|NA|NA|TRBV24-1
TGTGCCACCAGTGACCAGGGCCCCGGGGAGCTGTTTTTT
CATSDQGPGELFF
>TRBJ1-5|NA|TRBD1|TRBV29-1
TGCAGCGTGGGGACAGGACGTCAGCCCCAGCATTTT
CSVGTGRQPQHF
>TRBJ2-5|few|TRBD2|TRBV4-1
TGCGCCAGCAGCCAGATTAGCGGGGCGGGGACCCAGTACTTC
CASSQISGAGTQYF
>TRBJ2-1|few|TRBD1|TRBV12-3/TRBV12-4
TGTGCCAGCCGAACAGGGGTACTACCTGAGCAGTTCTTC
CASRTGVLPEQFF
>TRBJ1-1|few|NA|TRBV24-1
TGTGCCACCAGTGACCCCCGTAGTAGGGGAGGAACTGAAGCTTTCTTT
CATSDPRSRGGTEAFF
>TRBJ2-7|few|NA|TRBV4-3
TGCGCCAGCAGCCAGACTAGGTTGGGGGAGCAGTACTTC
CASSQTRLGEQYF
>TRBJ1-6|NA|NA|TRBV12-3/TRBV12-4
TGTGCCAGCAGTTATTCTCTTGGGGGGACCAATTCACCCCTCCACTTT
CASSYSLGGTNSPLHF
>TRBJ2-1|many|NA|TRBV29-1
TGCAGCGTTGAAGATCGTGGGGCGCGGGGTGGATACAATGAGCAGTTCTTC
CSVEDRGARGGYNEQFF
>TRBJ2-3|NA|NA|TRBV5-1
TGCGCCAGCAGTTTGGACAGCTCGACCACAGATACGCAGTATTTT
CASSLDSSTTDTQYF